These T cell receptor beta chains were read from a single sample in a study of blood T cell repertoires in COVID-19. Measured with immunoSEQ multiplex PCR; TCRdb has only the in-frame clones, and not every one. Of roughly 150,000 clones listed, approximately 88% are singletons. The sequenced sample consisted of peripheral blood. The source of these receptors is a human donor in a cohort sampled during active COVID-19. Each CDR3 is given with its conserved first and last residue. Each record gives: J gene, V gene, D gene, clone size, CDR3 protein, CDR3 DNA. A D gene is named only where the DNA matches it firmly. Part of the rows lack a size; the others show once, few, many or a class for expanded clones.

TRBJ1-2 TRBV3-1/TRBV3-2 - - CASSQWRASNYGYTF TGTGCCAGCAGCCAATGGAGGGCCTCTAACTATGGCTACACCTTC
TRBJ2-2 TRBV20-1 - - CSASEQVNTGELFF TGCAGTGCTAGTGAACAGGTGAACACCGGGGAGCTGTTTTTT
TRBJ2-1 TRBV10-3 TRBD2 - CAIRLAGGPYNEQFF TGTGCCATCAGACTAGCGGGGGGACCCTACAATGAGCAGTTCTTC
TRBJ2-2 TRBV20-1 TRBD2 - CSASRRLAGGPSGELFF TGCAGTGCTAGTAGGCGACTAGCGGGGGGGCCTTCCGGGGAGCTGTTTTTT
TRBJ2-1 TRBV7-9 TRBD1 - CSWDSEQFF TGCTCCTGGGACAGTGAGCAGTTCTTC
TRBJ1-1 TRBV5-1 - - CASSSDRTEAFF TGCGCCAGCAGCTCCGACAGGACTGAAGCTTTCTTT
TRBJ2-1 TRBV11-1 TRBD2 - CASSLLAGDAYNEQFF TGTGCCAGCAGCTTACTAGCGGGGGACGCATACAATGAGCAGTTCTTC
TRBJ2-1 TRBV27 - - CASGFHGNEQFF TGTGCCAGCGGCTTCCATGGCAATGAGCAGTTCTTC
TRBJ1-2 TRBV5-4 TRBD1 - CASSLGDRGFGYTF TGTGCCAGCAGCTTGGGGGACAGGGGATTTGGCTACACCTTC
TRBJ1-6 TRBV19 - once CASSTTANNSPLHF TGTGCCAGTAGTACGACAGCGAATAATTCACCCCTCCACTTT
TRBJ2-2 TRBV6-2/TRBV6-3 - many CASSYAGTLNTGELFF TGTGCCAGCAGTTACGCCGGGACACTGAACACCGGGGAGCTGTTTTTT
TRBJ2-1 TRBV9 TRBD2 - CASSVGLAGGNEQFF TGTGCCAGCAGCGTAGGGCTAGCGGGGGGGAATGAGCAGTTCTTC
TRBJ2-2 TRBV7-2 - - CASSPDRNTGELFF TGTGCCAGCAGCCCGGACAGGAACACCGGGGAGCTGTTTTTT
TRBJ2-7 TRBV13 TRBD1 - CASSLDGQGAGEQYF TGTGCCAGCAGCTTAGACGGACAGGGGGCAGGGGAGCAGTACTTC
TRBJ1-2 TRBV4-1 TRBD1 - CASSQGTGGEYRYTF TGCGCCAGCAGCCAAGGGACAGGGGGCGAGTATCGCTACACCTTC
TRBJ2-3 TRBV10-3 TRBD1 once CAISKGQGVSTDTQYF TGTGCCATCAGCAAAGGACAGGGGGTTAGCACAGATACGCAGTATTTT
TRBJ1-1 TRBV19 - - CASRPGDRLNTEAFF TGTGCCAGTAGACCGGGGGACCGCTTGAACACTGAAGCTTTCTTT
TRBJ1-1 TRBV6-5 - - CASSQGPDTEAFF TGTGCCAGCAGCCAGGGGCCTGACACTGAAGCTTTCTTT